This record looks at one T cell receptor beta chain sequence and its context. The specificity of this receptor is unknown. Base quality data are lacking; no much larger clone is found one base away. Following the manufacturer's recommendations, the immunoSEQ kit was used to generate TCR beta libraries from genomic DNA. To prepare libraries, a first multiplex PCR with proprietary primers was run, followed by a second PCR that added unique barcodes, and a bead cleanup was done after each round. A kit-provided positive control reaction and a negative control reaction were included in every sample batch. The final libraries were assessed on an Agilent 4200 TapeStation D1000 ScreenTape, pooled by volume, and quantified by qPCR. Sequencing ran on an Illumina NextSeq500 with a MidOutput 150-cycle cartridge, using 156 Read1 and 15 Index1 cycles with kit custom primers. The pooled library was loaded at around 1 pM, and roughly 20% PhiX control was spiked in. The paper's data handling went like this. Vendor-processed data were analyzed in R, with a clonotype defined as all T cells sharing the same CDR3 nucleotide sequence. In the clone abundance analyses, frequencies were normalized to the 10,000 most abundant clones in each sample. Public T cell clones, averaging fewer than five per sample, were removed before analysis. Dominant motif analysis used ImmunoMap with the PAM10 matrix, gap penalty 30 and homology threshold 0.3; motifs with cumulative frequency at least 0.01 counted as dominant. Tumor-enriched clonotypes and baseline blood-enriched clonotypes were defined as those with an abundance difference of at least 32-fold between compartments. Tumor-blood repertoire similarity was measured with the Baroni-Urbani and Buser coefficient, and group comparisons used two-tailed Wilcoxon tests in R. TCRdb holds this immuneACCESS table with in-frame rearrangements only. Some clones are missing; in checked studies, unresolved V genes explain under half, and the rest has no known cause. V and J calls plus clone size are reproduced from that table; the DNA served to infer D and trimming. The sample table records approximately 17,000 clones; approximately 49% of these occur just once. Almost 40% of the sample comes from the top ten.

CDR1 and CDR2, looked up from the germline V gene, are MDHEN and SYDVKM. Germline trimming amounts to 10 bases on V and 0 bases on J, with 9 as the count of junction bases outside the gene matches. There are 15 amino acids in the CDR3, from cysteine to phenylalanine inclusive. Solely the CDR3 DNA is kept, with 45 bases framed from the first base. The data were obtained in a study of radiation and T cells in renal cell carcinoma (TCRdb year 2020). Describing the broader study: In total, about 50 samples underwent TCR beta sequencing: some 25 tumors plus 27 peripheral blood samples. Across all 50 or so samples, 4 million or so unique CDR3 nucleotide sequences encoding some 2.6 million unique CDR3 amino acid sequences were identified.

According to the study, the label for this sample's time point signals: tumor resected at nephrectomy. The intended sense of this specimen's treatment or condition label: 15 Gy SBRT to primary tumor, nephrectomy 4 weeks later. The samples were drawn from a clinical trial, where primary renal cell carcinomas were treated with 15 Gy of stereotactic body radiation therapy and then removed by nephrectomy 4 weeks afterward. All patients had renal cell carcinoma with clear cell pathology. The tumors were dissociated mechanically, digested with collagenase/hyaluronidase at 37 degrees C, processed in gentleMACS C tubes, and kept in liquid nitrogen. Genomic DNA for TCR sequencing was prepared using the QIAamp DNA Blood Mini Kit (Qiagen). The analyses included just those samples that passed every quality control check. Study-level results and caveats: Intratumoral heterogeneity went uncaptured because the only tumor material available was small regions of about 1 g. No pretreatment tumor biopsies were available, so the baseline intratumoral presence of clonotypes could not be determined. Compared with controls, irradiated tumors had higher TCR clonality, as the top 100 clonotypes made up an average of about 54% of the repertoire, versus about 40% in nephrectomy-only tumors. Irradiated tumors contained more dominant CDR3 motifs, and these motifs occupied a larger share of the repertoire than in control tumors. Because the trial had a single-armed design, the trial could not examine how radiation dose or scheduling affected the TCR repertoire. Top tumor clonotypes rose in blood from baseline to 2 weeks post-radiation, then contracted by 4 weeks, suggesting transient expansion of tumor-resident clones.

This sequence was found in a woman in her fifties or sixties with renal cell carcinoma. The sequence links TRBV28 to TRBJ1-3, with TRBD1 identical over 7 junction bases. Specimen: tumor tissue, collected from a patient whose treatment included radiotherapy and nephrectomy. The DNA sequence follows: TGTGCCACCACCGGGACAGCCAACTCTGGAAACACCATATATTTT. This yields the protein CATTGTANSGNTIYF.